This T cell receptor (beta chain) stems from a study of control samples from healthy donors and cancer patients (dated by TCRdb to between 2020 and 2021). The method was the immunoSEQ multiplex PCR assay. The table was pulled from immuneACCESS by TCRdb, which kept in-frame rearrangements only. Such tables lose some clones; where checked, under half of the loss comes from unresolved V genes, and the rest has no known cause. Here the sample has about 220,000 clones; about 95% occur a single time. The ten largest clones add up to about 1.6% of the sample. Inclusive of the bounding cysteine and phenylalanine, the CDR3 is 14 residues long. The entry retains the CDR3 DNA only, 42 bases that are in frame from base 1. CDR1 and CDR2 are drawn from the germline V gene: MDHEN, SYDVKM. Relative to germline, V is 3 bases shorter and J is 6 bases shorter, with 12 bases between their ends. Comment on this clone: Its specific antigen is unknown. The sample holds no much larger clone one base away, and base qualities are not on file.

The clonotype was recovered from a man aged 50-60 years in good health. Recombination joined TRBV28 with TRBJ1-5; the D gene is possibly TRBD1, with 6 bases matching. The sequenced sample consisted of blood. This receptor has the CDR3 CASSFGGLGQPQHF. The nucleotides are TGTGCCAGCAGTTTTGGGGGGCTGGGTCAGCCCCAGCATTTT.